The 27 T cell receptor beta chains below were found in one sample sequenced in a study of breast tumors, draining lymph nodes, adjacent tissues. Samples came from axillary lymph nodes draining the breast cancer. One entry per CDR3 protein, called by TCRdb with MiXCR from the multiplex PCR reads. Of about 230,000 distinct CDR3 sequences in the sample, about 30% were seen once. Sequencing was carried out using axillary lymph node tissue. These receptors were taken from a female donor with breast cancer. Some clones in this sample may be carry-over from other donors' samples.

This clonotype was detected ten times or more. This sequence joins TRBV12-3 or TRBV12-4 and TRBJ2-5; 11 nucleotides align to TRBD1. The CDR3 length is 18 residues. V lost 5 bases, J lost 6 bases, and 17 bases stayed unmatched. The CDR3 is CASSERTGGVLHLQTQYF. CDR3 DNA sequence: TGTGCCAGCAGTGAAAGGACAGGGGGCGTTCTTCACCTACAGACCCAGTACTTC.

The chain has TRBV27 and TRBJ2-1; TRBD1 agrees at 7 bases. The germline gives CDR1 MNHEY, CDR2 SMNVEV (reference sequence). The CDR3 loop spans 15 amino acids. J was trimmed by 3 bases and V by 5 bases; bases with no gene match: 7. The CDR3 is CASSPGTVLYNEQFF. DNA for the CDR3: TGTGCCAGCAGTCCCGGGACAGTCCTCTACAATGAGCAGTTCTTC.

This clonotype came up many times. CDR3 region: CASSQVPQGANEKLFF. DNA for the CDR3: TGTGCCAGCAGCCAAGTTCCCCAAGGTGCTAATGAAAAACTGTTTTTT. The chain has TRBV4-2 and TRBJ1-4, with D uncertain. The CDR3 extends over 16 amino acids. Per the germline V gene, CDR1 is LGHNA and CDR2 is YNFKEQ. The germline V and J ends were trimmed by 1 base and 3 bases, with 12 bases remaining between them.

This clonotype was counted only a few times. The rearrangement links TRBV6-2 or TRBV6-3 to TRBJ2-4, with 10 positions matching TRBD2. This CDR3 is 19 amino acids long. Unmatched junction bases numbered 9, after V lost 0 bases and J lost 1 base. Germline lookup yields CDR1 MNHEY and CDR2 SVGEGT. CDR3 residues: CASSYSGLAGAVAKNIQYF. CDR3 bases: TGTGCCAGCAGTTACTCGGGTCTAGCGGGAGCGGTTGCCAAAAACATTCAGTACTTC.

In this sample, this clonotype turned up many times. The rearrangement links TRBV4-2 to TRBJ2-3; TRBD1 matches at 9 bases. J was trimmed by 5 bases and V by 6 bases; bases with no gene match: 12. Germline V gene lookup returns CDR1 LGHNA and CDR2 YNFKEQ. The CDR3 consists of 16 residues. CDR3 sequence reads: CASSRSGQGGGDTQYF. For the CDR3, the DNA is TGTGCCAGCAGTCGATCGGGACAGGGAGGAGGAGATACGCAGTATTTT.

The chain joins TRBV29-1 to TRBJ1-3; D is perhaps TRBD1 (5 bases). The CDR3 has 15 amino acids. The germline gives CDR1 SQVTM, CDR2 ANQGSEA. Trimming shortened V by 8 bases and J by 2 bases, and 19 bases separated the two germline ends. Here the CDR3 DNA reads TGCAGCCAAGATGGGGGACTTAGGGCTGGAAACACCATATATTTT. Translating it yields CSQDGGLRAGNTIYF.

Details on this clonotype: Given a much more abundant clone one base away, this may be a read error. The V gene is TRBV6-4, the J gene TRBJ2-2, with a possible D match to TRBD1 (6 bases). CDR1 and CDR2 from the germline V gene are MRHNA and SNTAGT. This CDR3 is 14 amino acids long. The CDR3 region has the DNA TGTGCCAGCACCCTCGGGACATCCACCGGGGAGCTGCTTTTT. It encodes CASTLGTSTGELLF.

Many counts were recorded for this clonotype. The chain uses TRBV7-8 and TRBJ1-2, with D possibly being TRBD1 (6 bases). Per the germline V gene, CDR1 is SGHVS and CDR2 is FQNEAQ. Trimming stripped 3 bases from V and 7 bases from J, with 9 bases between. The CDR3 sequence is 12 residues long. CDR3 nucleotide sequence: TGTGCCAGCAGCTTGGGGGCGCGTGGCTACACCTTC. Its translation: CASSLGARGYTF.

In its sample, this clonotype was seen many times. The chain is built from TRBV5-1 and TRBJ2-1; no firm D call. The CDR3 is made up of 15 amino acids. V dropped 2 bases and J dropped 2 bases, with 11 bases sitting between them. The V gene's germline CDR1 is SGHRS and CDR2 YFSETQ. The CDR3 nucleotides read TGCGCCAGCAGCTTCGGGCAGTCCACCTACAATGAGCAGTTCTTC. It is translated as CASSFGQSTYNEQFF.

This clonotype was recorded a few times. The junction differs from germline at one of its ends, possibly a read error. The chain's CDR3 is CASSHSRLAGTDTQYF. The CDR3 nucleotides are TGTGCCAGCAGTCACTCGAGACTAGCGGGAACAGATACGCAGTATTTT. V usage is TRBV6-5 and J usage is TRBJ2-3, with 11 bases identical to TRBD2. The length of the CDR3 is 16 residues. Germline V gene lookup returns CDR1 MNHEY and CDR2 SVGAGI.

This clonotype appeared a single time. This sequence may be a read error, since a much larger clone differs from it by one base. Without the conserved terminal phenylalanine or tryptophan, this CDR3 likely stems from a read error. No DNA is shown, since the ends of the CDR3 on it are uncertain; the CDR3 is the one TCRdb lists. V is TRBV6-6 and J is TRBJ2-1; the table's TRBD2 call for D was not verified on the DNA. The CDR3 is 13 residues long, counting both termini. Germline-derived CDR1 and CDR2 are MNHNY and SVGAGI (reference sequence). The CDR3 spells CASSHSAVGSGFL.

This clonotype occurred many times. The CDR3 reads CAISGAGGTDTQYF. In DNA, the CDR3 is TGTGCCATCAGTGGAGCGGGAGGGACAGATACGCAGTATTTT. This rearrangement joins TRBV10-3 to TRBJ2-3; 10 bases align to TRBD2. The CDR3 loop spans 14 amino acids. Germline V CDR1 and CDR2: ENHRY, SYGVKD. V trimming: 4 bases; J trimming: 3 bases; junction bases outside the gene matches: 1.

This clonotype was found many times. The rearrangement uses TRBV11-2 and TRBJ2-1; TRBD2 matches at 13 bases. J gave up 8 bases and V 1 base, and 8 bases lay outside the gene matches. Germline V gene lookup returns CDR1 SGHAT and CDR2 FQNNGV. CDR3 length equals 17 residues. This CDR3 reads CASSLGRTSGRFYEQFF. CDR3 in DNA: TGTGCCAGCAGCTTAGGCAGGACTAGCGGGAGATTCTATGAGCAGTTCTTC.

The chain is built from TRBV12-3 or TRBV12-4 and TRBJ1-5, with 7 bases matching TRBD1. This CDR3 region has 14 residues. Unmatched junction bases numbered 8, after V lost 3 bases and J lost 9 bases. CDR3 sequence (DNA): TGTGCCAGCAGTTTCGGACAGGTCGCAACGCCCCAGCATTTT. Its translation is CASSFGQVATPQHF.

This clonotype occurred many times. The chain carries TRBV6-4 and TRBJ2-1; 11 bases map to TRBD2. The CDR3 has 15 residues. The trim removed 3 bases at V and 2 bases at J, leaving 0 bases unmatched. Germline-derived CDR1 and CDR2 are MRHNA and SNTAGT. This CDR3 reads CASSETSGAYNEQFF. The CDR3 DNA reads TGTGCCAGCAGTGAGACTAGCGGGGCCTACAATGAGCAGTTCTTC.

To note about this clonotype: At one end, the junction sequence differs from germline, possibly due to a read error. The chain uses TRBV6-2 or TRBV6-3 and TRBJ2-1; tentative D call: TRBD2 (5 bases). The CDR3 consists of 14 residues. The germline CDR1 and CDR2 sequences are MNHEY and SVGEGT. CDR3 residues: CASSHSTLAVEQFF. CDR3 in DNA: TGTGCCAGCAGTCACTCCACCCTAGCAGTGGAGCAGTTCTTC.

This clonotype was seen at least ten times. V gene TRBV5-8 combines with J gene TRBJ2-7; 7 bases map to TRBD2. The germline CDR1 and CDR2 sequences are SGHTS and YDEGEE. This CDR3 region has 15 residues. V lost 5 bases to trimming and J lost 0 bases; unmatched junction nucleotides: 8. The CDR3 sequence: CASRKAGGSSYEQYF. The CDR3 bases are TGTGCCAGCAGGAAGGCCGGCGGGAGCTCCTACGAGCAGTACTTC.

In its sample, this clonotype was seen many times. This chain joins TRBV7-6 and TRBJ2-7; 7 nucleotides line up with TRBD1. The CDR3 spans 15 residues. V trimming: 5 bases; J trimming: 2 bases; junction bases outside the gene matches: 9. Germline CDR1 reads SGHVS; CDR2 reads FNYEAQ. The DNA for the CDR3 is TGTGCCAGCAGCAAACAGGGGCGTTTTGCCTACGAGCAGTACTTC. Translating gives CASSKQGRFAYEQYF.

This clonotype was recorded at least ten times. The chain uses TRBV10-3 and TRBJ2-5; 8 nucleotides line up with TRBD1. The V gene end was trimmed by 0 bases and the J gene end by 5 bases; junction bases not matched to a gene: 5. CDR1 is ENHRY, CDR2 SYGVKD, per germline. The CDR3 runs to 15 residues. The CDR3 region has the DNA TGTGCCATCAGTGAGTCCGAGACAGGGGATGAGACCCAGTACTTC. Translation gives CAISESETGDETQYF.

This clonotype has just a few counts. This may stem from a read error, because a much larger clone lies one nucleotide away. CDR3 protein: CASSLRDRPPYEQHF. CDR3 sequence (DNA): TGTGCCAGCAGCTTAAGGGACAGGCCGCCCTACGAGCAGCACTTC. This chain connects TRBV7-3 to TRBJ2-7, with 8 bases that match TRBD1. This CDR3 region has 15 residues. CDR1 is SGHTA and CDR2 is FQGTGA in the germline V gene.

The chain couples TRBV7-3 to TRBJ2-3; D remains ambiguous. This CDR3 spans 13 amino acids. The V and J ends lost 1 base and 6 bases respectively, with 8 bases between them. Germline values: CDR1 SGHTA, CDR2 FQGTGA. CDR3 DNA sequence: TGTGCCAGCAGCTTAAGGACGGAGGATACGCAGTATTTT. It codes for CASSLRTEDTQYF.

Many counts were recorded for this clonotype. The DNA for the CDR3 is TGTGCCAGTAGTATAAACCCGGGACTAGCGGGAGACAATGAGCAGTTCTTC. Translation gives CASSINPGLAGDNEQFF. The V and J genes are TRBV19 and TRBJ2-1, with 14 bases identical to TRBD2. The CDR3 contains 17 residues. Trimming cost V 2 bases and J 5 bases; bases outside gene matches: 5. Germline lookup yields CDR1 LNHDA and CDR2 SQIVND (reference sequence).

This clonotype was observed at least ten times. This CDR3 is CSVGGPVREKLFF. The DNA for the CDR3 is TGCAGCGTCGGTGGTCCTGTGAGGGAAAAACTGTTTTTT. The gene calls are TRBV29-1 and TRBJ1-4; no clear D gene. V lost 6 bases to trimming and J lost 8 bases, with 16 bases between them. Germline assignment: CDR1 SQVTM and CDR2 ANQGSEA. The CDR3 totals 13 residues.

Of note for this clonotype: Because the CDR3's place on the DNA is in doubt, the DNA is left out and the CDR3 is given as listed by TCRdb. V usage is TRBV20-1 and J usage is TRBJ2-7; the D segment call TRBD1 is taken from the table without a DNA check. The CDR3 is made up of 23 amino acids, end residues included. The germline gives CDR1 DFQATT, CDR2 SNEGSKA (reference sequence). This CDR3 reads CSARPTAFYLCASSWAVFHEQYF.

The J gene is TRBJ1-1, the V gene TRBV9; D unclear. CDR1 and CDR2 from the germline V gene are SGDLS and YYNGEE. CDR3 length equals 13 residues. Deletions cut 3 bases from V and 4 bases from J, with 10 bases between. The CDR3 DNA sequence: TGTGCCAGCAGCGCACGTACGCGCACTGAAGCTTTCTTT. Translating gives CASSARTRTEAFF.

CDR3 in amino acids: CASSLVRQGRSPLHF. CDR3 DNA: TGTGCCAGCAGCTTGGTCCGTCAGGGGCGTTCACCCCTCCACTTT. V usage is TRBV11-1 and J usage is TRBJ1-6; possible D gene TRBD1, 6 bases. Germline CDR1 and CDR2: SGHAT and FQDESV (reference sequence). The CDR3 spans 15 residues. The V end was cut by 3 bases, the J end by 9 bases, with 15 bases between.

This clonotype was recorded once. The chain couples TRBV19 to TRBJ1-5; D is undetermined. Looked up from germline, CDR1 is LNHDA and CDR2 is SQIVND (reference sequence). V was clipped by 9 bases and J by 0 bases, with 12 bases between them. CDR3 length: 14 residues. CDR3 region: CARTGWGSNQPQHF. The CDR3 nucleotides read TGTGCCAGGACCGGTTGGGGTAGCAATCAGCCCCAGCATTTT.